Listed below are T cell receptor beta chains from one sample, sequenced in a study of cytomegalovirus exposure and HLA in healthy donors. Here immunoSEQ multiplex PCR was the method, and the copy in TCRdb shows in-frame clones only, minus some. The sample shows roughly 120,000 clones, 65% to 80% of them seen only once. Sequenced sample: PBMCs. These receptors originate from a woman aged 60-75 years in good health and CMV-seropositive. Both conserved end residues are part of each CDR3. The order of the fields is CDR3 protein, CDR3 DNA, clone size, J gene, D gene, V gene. The D gene is left open where the match is weak. Some rows mark clone size as missing; the rest say once, few, many or name a class of expanded clone.

CDR3aa: CASSSSGSTDTQYF; CDR3nt: TGTGCCAGCAGCTCAAGCGGTAGCACAGATACGCAGTATTTT; abundance: few; j_gene: TRBJ2-3; d_gene: NA; v_gene: TRBV7-3
CDR3aa: CASSSMDRGSYYGYTF; CDR3nt: TGTGCCAGCAGCTCGATGGACAGGGGGTCATACTATGGCTACACCTTC; abundance: few; j_gene: TRBJ1-2; d_gene: TRBD1; v_gene: TRBV5-6
CDR3aa: CASSIVGAGNTEAFF; CDR3nt: TGTGCCAGTAGTATAGTAGGCGCGGGTAACACTGAAGCTTTCTTT; abundance: NA; j_gene: TRBJ1-1; d_gene: NA; v_gene: TRBV19
CDR3aa: CASSYSAGYEQYF; CDR3nt: TGTGCCAGCAGTTACTCGGCGGGCTACGAGCAGTACTTC; abundance: NA; j_gene: TRBJ2-7; d_gene: NA; v_gene: TRBV6-5
CDR3aa: CASSLARAETQYF; CDR3nt: TGTGCCAGCAGCTTAGCCAGGGCAGAGACCCAGTACTTC; abundance: NA; j_gene: TRBJ2-5; d_gene: NA; v_gene: TRBV11-2
CDR3aa: CASSPGQNYGYTF; CDR3nt: TGTGCCAGCAGCCCGGGACAGAACTATGGCTACACCTTC; abundance: NA; j_gene: TRBJ1-2; d_gene: TRBD1; v_gene: TRBV5-4
CDR3aa: CASRRQGAEAFF; CDR3nt: TGTGCCAGCAGACGACAGGGGGCTGAAGCTTTCTTT; abundance: few; j_gene: TRBJ1-1; d_gene: TRBD1; v_gene: TRBV6-5
CDR3aa: CASSLRDRGLLEQFF; CDR3nt: TGTGCCAGCAGCCTCCGGGACAGGGGGCTTCTTGAGCAGTTCTTC; abundance: NA; j_gene: TRBJ2-1; d_gene: TRBD1; v_gene: TRBV7-9
CDR3aa: CATSRDRYEQYF; CDR3nt: TGTGCCACCAGCAGAGACCGCTACGAGCAGTACTTC; abundance: NA; j_gene: TRBJ2-7; d_gene: NA; v_gene: TRBV15
CDR3aa: CASSLDSTNQPQHF; CDR3nt: TGCGCCAGCAGCTTAGACTCAACCAATCAGCCCCAGCATTTT; abundance: NA; j_gene: TRBJ1-5; d_gene: NA; v_gene: TRBV5-1
CDR3aa: CASSLGGQGYGYTF; CDR3nt: TGTGCCAGCAGCCTCGGGGGGCAGGGCTATGGCTACACCTTC; abundance: NA; j_gene: TRBJ1-2; d_gene: NA; v_gene: TRBV11-2
CDR3aa: CASSGRPRENSGANVLTF; CDR3nt: TGTGCCAGCAGCGGGAGACCCCGAGAGAACTCTGGGGCCAACGTCCTGACTTTC; abundance: NA; j_gene: TRBJ2-6; d_gene: NA; v_gene: TRBV9
CDR3aa: CASSQDYGPDSGGVYEQYF; CDR3nt: TGCGCCAGCAGCCAAGATTACGGCCCCGACTCAGGGGGCGTCTACGAGCAGTACTTC; abundance: NA; j_gene: TRBJ2-7; d_gene: TRBD1; v_gene: TRBV4-3
CDR3aa: CASSPQGLTRTDTQYF; CDR3nt: TGTGCCAGCAGTCCTCAGGGTCTCACCAGGACAGATACGCAGTATTTT; abundance: NA; j_gene: TRBJ2-3; d_gene: NA; v_gene: TRBV7-2
CDR3aa: CASSRRLAGSTDTQYF; CDR3nt: TGCGCCAGCAGCCGGAGACTAGCGGGTAGCACAGATACGCAGTATTTT; abundance: NA; j_gene: TRBJ2-3; d_gene: TRBD2; v_gene: TRBV5-1
CDR3aa: CASGYSSDTQYF; CDR3nt: TGTGCCAGCGGTTACTCCTCAGATACGCAGTATTTT; abundance: few; j_gene: TRBJ2-3; d_gene: NA; v_gene: TRBV7-3
CDR3aa: CASSVSGNSNNEQFF; CDR3nt: TGTGCCAGCAGCGTTAGCGGGAATTCTAACAATGAGCAGTTCTTC; abundance: NA; j_gene: TRBJ2-1; d_gene: TRBD2; v_gene: TRBV9
CDR3aa: CASSPGLAETYEQYF; CDR3nt: TGTGCCAGCAGCCCAGGACTAGCTGAAACCTACGAGCAGTACTTC; abundance: once; j_gene: TRBJ2-7; d_gene: TRBD2; v_gene: TRBV9
CDR3aa: CASSTSGTGGLNTIYF; CDR3nt: TGTGCCAGCTCTACCTCCGGGACAGGGGGTTTAAACACCATATATTTT; abundance: NA; j_gene: TRBJ1-3; d_gene: TRBD1; v_gene: TRBV18
CDR3aa: CASSLARGGRSYEQYF; CDR3nt: TGTGCCAGCAGCTTAGCGAGGGGGGGGCGATCCTACGAGCAGTACTTC; abundance: NA; j_gene: TRBJ2-7; d_gene: NA; v_gene: TRBV7-2
CDR3aa: CSVSGGGNTIYF; CDR3nt: TGCAGCGTGTCAGGGGGCGGAAACACCATATATTTT; abundance: once; j_gene: TRBJ1-3; d_gene: TRBD1; v_gene: TRBV29-1
CDR3aa: CSVGGGDSGNTIYF; CDR3nt: TGCAGCGTTGGGGGGGGAGACTCTGGAAACACCATATATTTT; abundance: few; j_gene: TRBJ1-3; d_gene: NA; v_gene: TRBV29-1
CDR3aa: CASSYSTGWNEQFF; CDR3nt: TGTGCCAGCAGTTACTCGACAGGGTGGAATGAGCAGTTCTTC; abundance: NA; j_gene: TRBJ2-1; d_gene: TRBD1; v_gene: TRBV6-5
CDR3aa: CASGGSGQPQHF; CDR3nt: TGTGCCAGTGGGGGGTCGGGTCAGCCCCAGCATTTT; abundance: NA; j_gene: TRBJ1-5; d_gene: NA; v_gene: TRBV19
CDR3aa: CASSVGSYGRVVEQFF; CDR3nt: TGTGCCAGCAGCGTAGGAAGTTACGGGAGAGTAGTTGAGCAGTTCTTC; abundance: NA; j_gene: TRBJ2-1; d_gene: NA; v_gene: TRBV9
CDR3aa: CASSHGTRPNPLHF; CDR3nt: TGTGCCAGCAGCCACGGGACAAGGCCTAACCCCCTCCACTTT; abundance: NA; j_gene: TRBJ1-6; d_gene: NA; v_gene: TRBV13
CDR3aa: CASSLHLPGAFHEQYF; CDR3nt: TGTGCCAGCAGCCTACACCTCCCAGGGGCGTTTCACGAGCAGTACTTC; abundance: NA; j_gene: TRBJ2-7; d_gene: NA; v_gene: TRBV11-3
CDR3aa: CASDDRDNYGYTF; CDR3nt: TGTGCCAGCGACGACAGGGATAACTATGGCTACACCTTC; abundance: NA; j_gene: TRBJ1-2; d_gene: TRBD1; v_gene: TRBV7-9
CDR3aa: CAIRGTNGANTGELFF; CDR3nt: TGTGCCATCAGGGGAACGAACGGGGCGAACACCGGGGAGCTGTTTTTT; abundance: NA; j_gene: TRBJ2-2; d_gene: NA; v_gene: TRBV10-3
CDR3aa: CASRRTGGMNTEAFF; CDR3nt: TGTGCCAGCAGGCGGACAGGGGGGATGAACACTGAAGCTTTCTTT; abundance: NA; j_gene: TRBJ1-1; d_gene: TRBD1; v_gene: TRBV2
CDR3aa: CASSFQGGISGNTIYF; CDR3nt: TGTGCCAGCAGCTTTCAGGGAGGAATCTCTGGAAACACCATATATTTT; abundance: few; j_gene: TRBJ1-3; d_gene: NA; v_gene: TRBV7-2
CDR3aa: CASSYSQEYYEQYF; CDR3nt: TGTGCCAGCAGTTACTCACAGGAGTACTACGAGCAGTACTTC; abundance: NA; j_gene: TRBJ2-7; d_gene: NA; v_gene: TRBV6-5
CDR3aa: CASSHGQGTYEQYF; CDR3nt: TGCGCCAGCAGCCACGGACAGGGGACCTACGAGCAGTACTTC; abundance: NA; j_gene: TRBJ2-7; d_gene: TRBD1; v_gene: TRBV4-3
CDR3aa: CASSQSIIGSGGLYNEQFF; CDR3nt: TGCGCCAGCAGCCAGAGCATAATCGGTTCAGGGGGGCTATACAATGAGCAGTTCTTC; abundance: NA; j_gene: TRBJ2-1; d_gene: NA; v_gene: TRBV4-1
CDR3aa: CASSKALSRDRGLSDEQFF; CDR3nt: TGTGCCAGCAGCAAAGCGCTTTCCCGGGACAGGGGGCTCTCTGATGAGCAGTTCTTC; abundance: NA; j_gene: TRBJ2-1; d_gene: NA; v_gene: TRBV21-1
CDR3aa: CSVCRGLGLAGEETQYF; CDR3nt: TGCAGCGTTTGTCGAGGTCTCGGACTAGCGGGGGAAGAGACCCAGTACTTC; abundance: NA; j_gene: TRBJ2-5; d_gene: TRBD2; v_gene: TRBV29-1
CDR3aa: CATSRDPGQGYGYTF; CDR3nt: TGTGCCACCAGCAGAGATCCGGGTCAGGGTTATGGCTACACCTTC; abundance: NA; j_gene: TRBJ1-2; d_gene: NA; v_gene: TRBV15
CDR3aa: CASTRLAGADTQYF; CDR3nt: TGCGCCAGCACCCGACTAGCGGGTGCAGATACGCAGTATTTT; abundance: once; j_gene: TRBJ2-3; d_gene: TRBD2; v_gene: TRBV10-2
CDR3aa: CASQRGGYGYTF; CDR3nt: TGTGCCTCCCAGAGGGGGGGCTATGGCTACACCTTC; abundance: NA; j_gene: TRBJ1-2; d_gene: NA; v_gene: TRBV30
CDR3aa: CSVGGGPGIYF; CDR3nt: TGCAGTGTGGGCGGGGGCCCCGGAATATATTTT; abundance: NA; j_gene: TRBJ2-3; d_gene: NA; v_gene: TRBV20-1
CDR3aa: CASSVDHRGETQYF; CDR3nt: TGTGCCAGCAGCGTAGACCACCGCGGGGAGACCCAGTACTTC; abundance: few; j_gene: TRBJ2-5; d_gene: NA; v_gene: TRBV9
CDR3aa: CASSIPGPFSQIRQYF; CDR3nt: TGTGCCAGTAGTATCCCTGGGCCGTTCTCCCAGATTAGGCAGTATTTT; abundance: NA; j_gene: TRBJ2-3; d_gene: NA; v_gene: TRBV19
CDR3aa: CAWSPMNIQYF; CDR3nt: TGTGCCTGGAGCCCAATGAACATCCAGTACTTC; abundance: NA; j_gene: TRBJ2-5; d_gene: NA; v_gene: TRBV30
CDR3aa: CASSPRGSGIQQDTQYF; CDR3nt: TGCGCCAGCAGCCCACGGGGCAGCGGGATACAACAGGATACGCAGTATTTT; abundance: NA; j_gene: TRBJ2-3; d_gene: TRBD2; v_gene: TRBV5-1
CDR3aa: CAISSPGQGAFEQYF; CDR3nt: TGTGCCATCAGTTCTCCGGGACAGGGGGCGTTCGAGCAGTACTTC; abundance: once; j_gene: TRBJ2-7; d_gene: TRBD1; v_gene: TRBV10-3
CDR3aa: CASTPEGGVKQYF; CDR3nt: TGTGCCAGCACTCCGGAAGGGGGGGTCAAGCAGTACTTC; abundance: NA; j_gene: TRBJ2-7; d_gene: NA; v_gene: TRBV6-6
CDR3aa: CASSLPQGNTEAFF; CDR3nt: TGTGCCAGCAGCCTCCCACAGGGGAACACTGAAGCTTTCTTT; abundance: NA; j_gene: TRBJ1-1; d_gene: NA; v_gene: TRBV7-9